Included here is one TCR beta chain sequence, with context. One end of the junction fails to match germline, which may point to a read error. TCRdb reanalyzed the PCR reads via MiXCR. The table records about 15,000 clones, around 25% of them present only once. The data belong to a study of metastatic and nonmetastatic thyroid tumors. Turning to the study itself: Both malignant and benign thyroid patients supplied peripheral blood and tumor or nodule tissue samples, across which the repertoires of these patients were then compared.

Prior to thyroid surgery, none of the patients had received any treatment. The CDR3 runs to 15 residues. CDR1 SGHAT and CDR2 FQDESV come from the germline V gene (reference sequence). V gene TRBV11-1 combines with J gene TRBJ2-3; TRBD1 is a possible D gene (5 bases). The sample comprised tumor tissue. This clonotype was sampled from a female donor with papillary thyroid cancer or a benign thyroid nodule (not recorded which). Some clones in this sample may be carry-over from other donors' samples. DNA for the CDR3: TGTGCCAGCAGCTTAAGGGGATGTGGCACGGATACGCAGTATTTT. Translation: CASSLRGCGTDTQYF.